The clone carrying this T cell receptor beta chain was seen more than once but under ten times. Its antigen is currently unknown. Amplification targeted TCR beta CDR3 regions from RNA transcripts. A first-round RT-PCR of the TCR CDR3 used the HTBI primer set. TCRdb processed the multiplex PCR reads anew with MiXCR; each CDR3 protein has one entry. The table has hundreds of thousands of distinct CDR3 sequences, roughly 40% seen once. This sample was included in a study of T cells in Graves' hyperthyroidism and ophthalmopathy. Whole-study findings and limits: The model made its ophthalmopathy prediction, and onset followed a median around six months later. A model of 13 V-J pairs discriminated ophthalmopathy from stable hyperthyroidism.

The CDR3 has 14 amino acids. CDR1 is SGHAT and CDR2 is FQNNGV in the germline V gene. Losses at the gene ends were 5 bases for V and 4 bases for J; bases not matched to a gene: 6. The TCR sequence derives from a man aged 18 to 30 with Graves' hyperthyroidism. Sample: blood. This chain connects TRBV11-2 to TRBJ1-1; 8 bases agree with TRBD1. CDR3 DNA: TGTGCCAGCAGCGCAGACAGGGGCGGCACTGAAGCTTTCTTT. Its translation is CASSADRGGTEAFF.